This T cell receptor beta chain derives from a study of blood T cell repertoires in COVID-19. Study-wide background: Sample material is recorded as cDNA or gDNA derived from T cells, B-cell-depleted T cells, or PBMCs.

This clone occurred once. Sequencing used immunoSEQ multiplex PCR; TCRdb keeps in-frame clones, though not all of them. The top ten clones hold just under 0.6% of a sample with approximately 75,000 clones, 80% to 90% of them seen once. Sequencing was performed on peripheral blood. This TCR came from a man aged 60 to 69 with acute or convalescent COVID-19.

The CDR3 is CASSGTGKWETQYF. In DNA, the CDR3 is TGTGCCAGCAGCGGGACAGGGAAGTGGGAGACCCAGTACTTC. This chain joins TRBV27 and TRBJ2-5; 9 bases fit TRBD1. This CDR3 has 14 amino acids. Germline CDR1 and CDR2: MNHEY and SMNVEV (reference sequence). The trim removed 6 bases at V and 5 bases at J, leaving 7 bases unmatched.